The present T cell receptor beta chain was sequenced within a study of T cell repertoires in cytomegalovirus infection. Study summary: CMV epitopes, recently identified HLA-C-restricted and well-studied HLA-B-restricted, were used. CMV infection and matching HLA type were both indicated by public TCR beta signatures. Regarding the study as a whole: Cumulated frequencies of public TCR beta families served to identify carriers of CMV plus the relevant HLA. HLA-C-restricted TCR beta clonotypes specific for CMV led the ex vivo response.

TCRdb reprocessed the reads via MiXCR and lists one record per CDR3 protein. The sample contains roughly 860,000 distinct CDR3 sequences, about 31% of which appear only once. In this sample, this clonotype turned up a few times. The antigen is undetermined. From germline, CDR1 is SEHNR and CDR2 FQNEAQ (reference sequence). The CDR3 has 15 residues. V lost 7 bases and J 0 bases, leaving 15 bases between the germline ends. This chain connects TRBV7-9 to TRBJ1-1; no clear D gene. This sample comprised cultured CD8+ T cells from PBMCs, obtained from culture after CMV antigen stimulation. This receptor was taken from a human donor in good health (CMV status not recorded). Some clones in this sample may be carry-over from other donors' samples. The CDR3 loop reads CASTPAVNMNTEAFF. For the CDR3, the DNA is TGTGCCAGCACCCCCGCGGTAAACATGAACACTGAAGCTTTCTTT.